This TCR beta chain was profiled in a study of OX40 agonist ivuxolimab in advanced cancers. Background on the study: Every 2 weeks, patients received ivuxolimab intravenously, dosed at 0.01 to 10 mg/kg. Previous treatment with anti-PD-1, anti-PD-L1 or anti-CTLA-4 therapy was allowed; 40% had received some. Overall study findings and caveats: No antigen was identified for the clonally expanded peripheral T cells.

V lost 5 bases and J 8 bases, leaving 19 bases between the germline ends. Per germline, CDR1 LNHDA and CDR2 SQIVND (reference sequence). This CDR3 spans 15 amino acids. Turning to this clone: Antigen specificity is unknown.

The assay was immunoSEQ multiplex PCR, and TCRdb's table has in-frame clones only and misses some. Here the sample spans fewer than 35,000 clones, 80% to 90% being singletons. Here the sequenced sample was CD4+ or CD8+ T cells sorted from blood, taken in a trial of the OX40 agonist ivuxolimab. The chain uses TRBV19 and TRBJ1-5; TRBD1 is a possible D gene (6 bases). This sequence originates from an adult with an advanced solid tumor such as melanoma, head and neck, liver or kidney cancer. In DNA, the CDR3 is TGTGCCAGTAGTCCCCAACACAGGGCCGAAGAGCCCCAGCATTTT. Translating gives CASSPQHRAEEPQHF.